Each of the 7 T cell receptor beta chains below was sequenced from the same sample in a study of technical replicates of blood from a few donors. Repertoires were generated with immunoSEQ multiplex PCR, while TCRdb's copy carries only in-frame clones and drops some. The sample lists approximately 97,000 clones; roughly 96% were seen once. The sequenced material came from T cells isolated from PBMCs. The receptor set was obtained from a human donor in good health.

This rearrangement joins TRBV4-1 to TRBJ2-7, with 9 positions matching TRBD2. The CDR3 covers 17 residues. J lost 5 bases, V lost 0 bases, and 11 bases had no gene match. Germline V gives CDR1 MGHRA, CDR2 YSYEKL. CDR3 nucleotides: TGCGCCAGCAGCCAAGATCTAAGGGGACTAGCCTACGACGAGCAGTACTTC. This encodes CASSQDLRGLAYDEQYF.

This chain links TRBV5-1 with TRBJ2-1, with D unclear. The CDR3 is 13 residues long. CDR1 is SGHRS, CDR2 YFSETQ, per germline. Trimming stripped 0 bases from V and 5 bases from J, with 6 bases between. The CDR3 DNA sequence: TGCGCCAGCAGCTTGGACTCTAACAATGAGCAGTTCTTC. It yields the protein CASSLDSNNEQFF.

This clone is a singleton in its sample. This chain uses TRBV4-1 with TRBJ1-1, with 7 bases matching TRBD1. Germline loops: CDR1 MGHRA, CDR2 YSYEKL. V trimming: 1 base; J trimming: 7 bases; junction bases outside the gene matches: 15. This CDR3 has 17 amino acids. The CDR3 DNA reads TGCGCCAGCAGCCAAGCAGTTATTCCGACAGGGAAGGTTGAAGCTTTCTTT. Translation gives CASSQAVIPTGKVEAFF.

The chain joins TRBV28 to TRBJ1-4; D is unclear. The V gene's germline CDR1 is MDHEN and CDR2 SYDVKM. V lost 5 bases to trimming and J lost 0 bases, with 13 bases between them. CDR3 length equals 16 residues. The CDR3 DNA reads TGTGCCAGCAGTGGCTCAGACGGAGCAACTAATGAAAAACTGTTTTTT. It specifies CASSGSDGATNEKLFF.

This chain connects TRBV4-2 to TRBJ2-1; 9 positions match TRBD2. Unmatched junction bases numbered 9, after V lost 0 bases and J lost 9 bases. Looked up from germline, CDR1 is LGHNA and CDR2 is YNFKEQ. The CDR3 is made up of 16 amino acids. The CDR3 is CASSQEGLAGFGEQFF. DNA of the CDR3: TGTGCCAGCAGCCAAGAGGGGCTAGCGGGATTCGGTGAGCAGTTCTTC.

This rearrangement joins TRBV19 to TRBJ2-7; 9 bases are shared with TRBD2. The CDR3 spans 16 residues. Germline V gives CDR1 LNHDA, CDR2 SQIVND (reference sequence). V dropped 3 bases and J dropped 7; count of bases not matched to a gene: 13. The CDR3 loop reads CASSIGTSGLLGEQYF. The CDR3 DNA reads as TGTGCCAGTAGTATTGGCACTAGCGGGCTACTGGGGGAGCAGTACTTC.

As concerns this clone: An end of the junction differs from the germline gene, which may be a read error. The J gene is TRBJ2-1, the V gene TRBV11-2, with TRBD2 as a possible D gene (5 bases). Germline V lookup: CDR1 SGHAT, CDR2 FQNNGV. This CDR3 region has 12 residues. CDR3 nucleotides: TGTGCCAGCAGCATAGAAACGGGAGAGCAGTTCTTC. Amino acid sequence: CASSIETGEQFF.